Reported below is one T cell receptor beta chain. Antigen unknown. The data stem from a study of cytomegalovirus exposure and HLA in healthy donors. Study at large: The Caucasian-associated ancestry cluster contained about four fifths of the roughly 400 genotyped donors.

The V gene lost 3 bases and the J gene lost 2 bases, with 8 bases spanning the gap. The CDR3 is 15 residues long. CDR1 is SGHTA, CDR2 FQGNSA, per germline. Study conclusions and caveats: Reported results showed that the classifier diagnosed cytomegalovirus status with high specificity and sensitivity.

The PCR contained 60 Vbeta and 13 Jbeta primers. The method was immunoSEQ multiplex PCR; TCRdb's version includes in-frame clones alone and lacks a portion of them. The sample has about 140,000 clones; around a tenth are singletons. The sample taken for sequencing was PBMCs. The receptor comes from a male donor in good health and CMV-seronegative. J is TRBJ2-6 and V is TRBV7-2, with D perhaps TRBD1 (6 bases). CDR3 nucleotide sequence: TGTGCCAGCAGCTTTTCAGGGGCTGGGGCCAACGTCCTGACTTTC. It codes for CASSFSGAGANVLTF.